What follows is one TCR beta chain and its context. The antigen remains undetermined. Regarding treatment: 15 to 20 received Ad26.COV2.S at low or high dose, single or two shots; roughly 5 received placebo; per-sample allocation not given. At day 63 after the first vaccine or placebo injection, samples were drawn. An Ad26 vector carrying the Wuhan-strain SARS-CoV-2 spike served as the vaccine. Only in-frame clones appear in the TCRdb table, and some are missing; sequencing was by immunoSEQ multiplex PCR. Here the sample spans 350,000 to 500,000 clones, over 75% being singletons. These data originate in a study of Ad26.COV2.S vaccination and SARS-CoV-2 variants. Study-wide background: Once, or twice with 56 days between doses, Ad26.COV2.S was given intramuscularly. Regarding the study as a whole: Those who received vaccine or placebo ended up with similar non-spike TCR breadth.

The CDR3 contains 14 residues. Unmatched junction bases numbered 3, after V lost 4 bases and J lost 3 bases. Germline V CDR1 and CDR2: SGHTA, FQGNSA. Sequenced here: peripheral blood, sampled in a trial of Ad26.COV2.S vaccine versus placebo. This chain connects TRBV7-2 to TRBJ2-7, with 10 nucleotides matching TRBD1. This sequence was found in a person between 18 and 65 years old who received the Ad26.COV2.S COVID-19 vaccine or a placebo. The CDR3 region is CASSYGQGGYEQYF. The DNA of the CDR3 is TGTGCCAGCAGCTACGGACAGGGGGGCTACGAGCAGTACTTC.